This TCR beta chain is from a study of control samples from healthy donors and cancer patients. This CDR3 comprises 15 residues. V was clipped by 2 bases and J by 3 bases; unmatched bases: 7. The germline V gene encodes CDR1 MNHEY and CDR2 SVGEGT. Assay used: immunoSEQ multiplex PCR; TCRdb lists only in-frame clones, some missing. The repertoire includes roughly 100,000 clones, about 88% of them detected once, and over 0.95% sits in the top ten. The J gene is TRBJ2-7, the V gene TRBV6-2 or TRBV6-3; 7 bases line up with TRBD1. This sequence was found in a woman in her fifties or sixties in good health. The sequenced sample consisted of blood. In DNA form, the CDR3 reads TGTGCCAGCAGTTACGTTTTGGGGACAGACTACGAGCAGTACTTC. It yields the protein CASSYVLGTDYEQYF.